These T cell receptor beta chains were read from a single sample in a study of T cell repertoires in cytomegalovirus infection. Their recognized antigens are unknown. TCRdb passed the reads through MiXCR, listing each CDR3 protein once. The sample carries roughly 800,000 distinct CDR3 sequences, about 27% recorded once. The sequencing used cultured CD8+ T cells from PBMCs, collected from culture after CMV antigen stimulation. The receptor set was obtained from a human donor in good health (CMV status not recorded). Some clones in this sample may be carry-over from other donors' samples. Each CDR3 is given with its conserved first and last residue. A D gene is named only where the DNA matches it firmly. Where a row states a size, it is once, few, many or the class of an expanded clone; other rows omit it.

>TRBD1|TRBV15|NA|TRBJ1-1
TGTGCCACCAGCAGCCCAGGGGGGGGGACTGAAGCTTTCTTT
CATSSPGGGTEAFF
>NA|TRBV11-3|many|TRBJ1-1
TGTGCCAGCAGCCTCACAAGGAGCACTGAAGCTTTCTTT
CASSLTRSTEAFF
>NA|TRBV7-9|few|TRBJ1-6
TGTGCCAGCAGCTCCCCGGGGCGTAGGGGTTCACCCCTCCACTTT
CASSSPGRRGSPLHF
>NA|TRBV6-1|NA|TRBJ2-2
TGTGCCAGCAGCGCGATGAACACCGGGGAGCTGTTTTTT
CASSAMNTGELFF
>NA|TRBV7-8|many|TRBJ2-1
TGTGCCAGCAGCTTAGCGGGGCCGCAGTGGGGACCCTACAATGAGCAGTTCTTC
CASSLAGPQWGPYNEQFF
>TRBD1|TRBV9|NA|TRBJ1-2
TGTGCCAGCAGCGCTGGACAGGGGGCGGGGGATGGCTACACCTTC
CASSAGQGAGDGYTF
>NA|TRBV27|NA|TRBJ1-2
TGTGCCAGCAGTTTATTTGTGGGTTCTAACTATGGCTACACCTTC
CASSLFVGSNYGYTF
>TRBD1|TRBV7-8|few|TRBJ1-6
TGTGCCAGCAGCGATCGGACAGGGCTTAATTCACCCCTCCACTTT
CASSDRTGLNSPLHF
>NA|TRBV11-2|many|TRBJ1-1
TGTGCCAGCAGCTTAGATTTCGGGAGGTTGGACACTGAAGCTTTCTTT
CASSLDFGRLDTEAFF
>TRBD1|TRBV19|NA|TRBJ1-1
TGTGCCAGTATTGAAGGGGGCTTGAACACTGAAGCTTTCTTT
CASIEGGLNTEAFF
>NA|TRBV7-9|few|TRBJ1-6
TGTGCCAGCAGCTTAGATTCACAGCCCAATTCACCCCTCCACTTT
CASSLDSQPNSPLHF
>NA|TRBV7-8|many|TRBJ2-3
TGTGCCAGCACGGACGGGGCGGGGAGCACAGATACGCAGTATTTT
CASTDGAGSTDTQYF
>TRBD1|TRBV6-2/TRBV6-3|few|TRBJ1-6
TGTGCCAGCAGTTACTCGGACAGGGAATACAATTCACCCCTCCACTTT
CASSYSDREYNSPLHF
>NA|TRBV4-1|few|TRBJ1-1
TGCGCCAGCAGCCAAGCCCCCAACACTGAAGCTTTCTTT
CASSQAPNTEAFF
>NA|TRBV27|NA|TRBJ2-3
TGTGCCAGCAGTCCCCCTGGATGGGGGGACACAGATACGCAGTATTTT
CASSPPGWGDTDTQYF
>TRBD1|TRBV27|NA|TRBJ1-4
TGTGCCAGCAGTTTCGGACAGGAGTCGAAAAAACTGTTTTTT
CASSFGQESKKLFF
>NA|TRBV6-1|few|TRBJ1-2
TGTGCCAGCAGCGACCTCCGGGGGCGTATCTATGGCTACACCTTC
CASSDLRGRIYGYTF
>NA|TRBV6-2/TRBV6-3|NA|TRBJ1-5
TGTGCCAGCAGTTACCCCAGGGAATCACAGCCCCAGCATTTT
CASSYPRESQPQHF
>TRBD2|TRBV19|few|TRBJ2-1
TGTGCCAGTAGTGGGGGGGGACCCTCCGGTGAGCAGTTCTTC
CASSGGGPSGEQFF
>NA|TRBV7-9|few|TRBJ2-7
TGTGCCAGCAGCCGGCAGGGAGACGAGCAGTACTTC
CASSRQGDEQYF
>NA|TRBV7-9|NA|TRBJ2-6
TGTGCCAGCAGCTTATTTGTTTTGGTGTATGGCGGACCCAGCTCTGGGGCCAACGTCCTGACTTTC
CASSLFVLVYGGPSSGANVLTF
>NA|TRBV7-9|few|TRBJ1-5
TGTGCCAGCAGCTTAGATCCATACCAGCCCCAGCATTTT
CASSLDPYQPQHF
>NA|TRBV12-3/TRBV12-4|few|TRBJ2-3
TGTGCCAGCAGTTCAGCAGTCTGGGGAGCGCAGTATTTT
CASSSAVWGAQYF
>TRBD2|TRBV6-5|NA|TRBJ2-1
TGTGCCAGCAGTCGGACTAGCATTGAGCAGTTCTTC
CASSRTSIEQFF
>TRBD2|TRBV27|NA|TRBJ2-1
TGTGCCAGCAGTTCACTAGCGGGGACTGCCCTAGAGCAGTTCTTC
CASSSLAGTALEQFF
>NA|TRBV7-3|few|TRBJ2-1
TGTGCCAGCAGCAAAGATCAGACCTCCTACAATGAGCAGTTCTTC
CASSKDQTSYNEQFF
>NA|TRBV27|NA|TRBJ2-7
TGTGCCAGCAGTACAACTGGGGGGTTCATGATCTACGAGCAGTACTTC
CASSTTGGFMIYEQYF
>NA|TRBV14|NA|TRBJ1-1
TGTGCTAGCAGCAATTCCGAAATGAACACTGAAGCTTTCTTT
CASSNSEMNTEAFF
>TRBD2|TRBV12-3/TRBV12-4|NA|TRBJ2-4
TGTGCCAGCAGTTTAGGCCTAGCGGGCTCCTCCAAAAACATTCAGTACTTC
CASSLGLAGSSKNIQYF
>NA|TRBV5-4|NA|TRBJ1-2
TGTGCCAGCAGCTTGGATTTGGGGAGTGGCTACACCTTC
CASSLDLGSGYTF
>NA|TRBV7-2|many|TRBJ1-2
TGTGCCAGCAGCTTCATACCGGGCTATGGCTACACCTTC
CASSFIPGYGYTF
>NA|TRBV20-1|NA|TRBJ1-1
TGCAGTGCTAGAGATGGGGCTCTTGAAGCTTTCTTT
CSARDGALEAFF
>NA|TRBV4-3|NA|TRBJ2-1
TGCGCCAGCAGCCAAGATTCAGATTCGAATGAGCAGTTCTTC
CASSQDSDSNEQFF
>TRBD2|TRBV10-3|NA|TRBJ2-2
TGTGCCTCCGGGGGGGGGGCCGGGAACACCGGGGAGCTGTTTTTT
CASGGGAGNTGELFF
>NA|TRBV12-3/TRBV12-4|NA|TRBJ1-4
TGTGCCAGCAGGGACAGCTCCAATGAAAAACTGTTTTTT
CASRDSSNEKLFF
>TRBD1|TRBV6-5|few|TRBJ1-5
TGTGCCAGCAGTTACTCTCCGGGACAGGGAGATGACAATCAGCCCCAGCATTTT
CASSYSPGQGDDNQPQHF
>NA|TRBV25-1|NA|TRBJ1-2
TGTGCCAGCAGGGTCGGCAGGGCGGATGGCTACACCTTC
CASRVGRADGYTF
>TRBD1|TRBV12-3/TRBV12-4|NA|TRBJ2-2
TGTGCCAGCAGTTGGGGAAACAGGGGCGCAATGGACGAGGAGCTGTTTTTT
CASSWGNRGAMDEELFF
>TRBD2|TRBV7-6|large|TRBJ2-5
TGTGCCAGCAGACTGGGACTACAAGGAGAGACCCAGTACTTC
CASRLGLQGETQYF
>TRBD1|TRBV6-6|few|TRBJ2-3
TGTGCCAGCAGTTACTTAGCTGGACAGGCACCTAGCACAGATACGCAGTATTTT
CASSYLAGQAPSTDTQYF
>TRBD1|TRBV29-1|few|TRBJ2-1
TGCAGCGACTCCGGGACAGTGGCCTACAATGAGCAGTTCTTC
CSDSGTVAYNEQFF
>NA|TRBV7-9|NA|TRBJ1-6
TGTGCCAGCAGCGAAAAGACAGGACCCTCCTATAATTCACCCCTCCACTTT
CASSEKTGPSYNSPLHF
>NA|TRBV27|few|TRBJ2-5
TGTGCCAGCAGTTCGGCAGGCGAGTACCAAGAGACCCAGTACTTC
CASSSAGEYQETQYF
>TRBD2|TRBV7-8|few|TRBJ2-5
TGTGCCAGCAGGGGGGTTAGCGGGGGGCTCCAAGAGACCCAGTACTTC
CASRGVSGGLQETQYF
>NA|TRBV7-8|many|TRBJ1-2
TGTGCCAGCAGCCTAGAAGGGGGGGCGCGCGGCTACACCTTC
CASSLEGGARGYTF
>NA|TRBV19|NA|TRBJ1-1
TGTGCCAGTAGTATAGATCCCGGGGGCCAGACTGAAGCTTTCTTT
CASSIDPGGQTEAFF